This entry lists 24 T cell receptor beta chains sequenced from one sample in a study of T-cell reconstitution after alpha-beta-depleted transplantation in children. Unique molecular identifiers were used in preparing the TCRbeta library. TCRdb reprocessed the PCR reads via MiXCR and lists one record per CDR3 protein. There are about 610,000 distinct CDR3 sequences in the sample; roughly a tenth occur only once, and less than 5% lies in the top ten. Source: PBMCs from the stem cell graft donor, taken from the stem cell graft. The receptors shown here come from a human donor who donated a stem cell graft to a child with acute myeloid leukemia.

The chain couples TRBV7-2 to TRBJ2-3; 11 nucleotides align to TRBD2. CDR1 SGHTA and CDR2 FQGNSA come from the germline V gene. The CDR3 contains 16 residues. V lost 0 bases and J lost 4; bases outside the gene matches: 3. This chain's CDR3 is CASSLASGRGADTQYF. The CDR3 region has the DNA TGTGCCAGCAGCTTAGCTAGCGGGAGGGGGGCAGATACGCAGTATTTT.

This chain links TRBV9 with TRBJ2-1; 14 bases match TRBD2. CDR3 size: 16 residues. With 1 base clipped from V and 8 bases from J, the junction kept 5 bases outside the gene matches. CDR1 and CDR2 from the germline V gene are SGDLS and YYNGEE. CDR3 DNA sequence: TGTGCCAGCAGCGTAAGGGGACTAGCGGGAGTGTATGAGCAGTTCTTC. It is translated as CASSVRGLAGVYEQFF.

This clonotype was picked up a small number of times. The rearrangement links TRBV7-8 to TRBJ2-1; TRBD1 aligns across 8 bases. J was trimmed by 6 bases and V by 2 bases; bases with no gene match: 3. Germline loops: CDR1 SGHVS, CDR2 FQNEAQ. CDR3 length: 14 residues. CDR3 sequence: CASSLRTGSNEQFF. Written as DNA, the CDR3 is TGTGCCAGCAGCTTACGGACAGGGTCCAATGAGCAGTTCTTC.

This clonotype has at least ten counts. This chain connects TRBV20-1 to TRBJ2-1, with D maybe TRBD1 (6 bases). This CDR3 contains 15 residues. Trimming took off 6 bases at V and 4 bases at J, with 19 bases between the two ends. The V gene's germline CDR1 is DFQATT and CDR2 SNEGSKA (reference sequence). The CDR3 loop reads CSADHYGTKYNEQFF. The CDR3 DNA sequence: TGCAGTGCGGACCATTACGGGACAAAATACAATGAGCAGTTCTTC.

This clonotype appeared a few times. A much larger clone differs by one base, so this may be a read error. The chain combines TRBV20-1 with TRBJ2-7; 9 nucleotides line up with TRBD2. In germline, CDR1 is DFQATT, CDR2 SNEGSKA (reference sequence). The CDR3 covers 17 residues. CDR3 sequence reads: CCARDFLVLAGVSEQYF. Written as DNA, the CDR3 is TGCTGTGCTAGAGATTTTCTTGTATTAGCGGGAGTATCCGAGCAGTACTTC.

This clonotype has a count of ten or more. In DNA, the CDR3 is TGCAGTGCTAGAGGACTAGCGGGAGGGCAGGGCTACGAGCAGTACTTC. This gives the protein CSARGLAGGQGYEQYF. The V and J genes are TRBV20-1 and TRBJ2-7; 14 nucleotides align to TRBD2. Trimming removed 1 base from V and 3 bases from J; junction bases left unmatched: 5. This CDR3 spans 16 amino acids. Germline values: CDR1 DFQATT, CDR2 SNEGSKA (reference sequence).

The chain joins TRBV4-3 to TRBJ2-1, with D perhaps being TRBD1 or TRBD2 (6 bases each). Trimming took 0 bases from V and 4 from J, leaving 16 bases between them. This CDR3 is built from 17 residues. Germline CDR1 LGHNA, CDR2 YSLEER. CDR3 sequence reads: CASSQELGGPLYNEQFF. In DNA, the CDR3 is TGCGCCAGCAGCCAAGAGTTGGGGGGCCCCCTTTACAATGAGCAGTTCTTC.

In its sample, this clonotype was seen a few times. The chain has TRBV27 and TRBJ2-7; 8 positions match TRBD1. Germline values: CDR1 MNHEY, CDR2 SMNVEV (reference sequence). This CDR3 has 15 amino acids. Germline trimming cut 4 bases from V and 1 base from J; bases unmatched to any gene: 6. Written as DNA, the CDR3 is TGTGCCAGCAGTTCCGGACAGGGCCCTTCCTACGAGCAGTACTTC. It yields the protein CASSSGQGPSYEQYF.

V and J are TRBV7-9 and TRBJ1-1; 7 bases are shared with TRBD1. The CDR3 covers 14 residues. V lost 2 bases, J lost 8 bases, and 8 bases stayed unmatched. Per germline, CDR1 SEHNR and CDR2 FQNEAQ (reference sequence). The CDR3 coding sequence is TGTGCCAGCAGCTTACCCCCGGGACAGCAAGAAGCTTTCTTT. This sequence encodes CASSLPPGQQEAFF.

This clonotype has just a few counts. This rearrangement joins TRBV12-3 or TRBV12-4 to TRBJ1-1; perhaps TRBD1 as D (6 bases). The ends were cut back, 5 bases at V and 2 bases at J, with 12 bases in the middle. CDR3 length: 14 residues. CDR3 residues: CASSQGHFNTEAFF. In DNA form, the CDR3 reads TGTGCCAGCAGTCAGGGACACTTTAACACTGAAGCTTTCTTT.

This clonotype showed up just a few times. The chain joins TRBV27 to TRBJ2-1, with D possibly being TRBD1 (5 bases). V was trimmed by 5 bases and J by 0 bases, leaving 17 bases between them. CDR3 length: 17 amino acids. Germline V gives CDR1 MNHEY, CDR2 SMNVEV (reference sequence). The CDR3 loop is CASSPERQLGSYNEQFF. The CDR3 DNA sequence: TGTGCCAGCAGTCCAGAAAGACAGTTAGGCTCCTACAATGAGCAGTTCTTC.

As concerns this clonotype: This CDR3 fails to terminate in the conserved phenylalanine or tryptophan, so it likely reflects a read error. The gene calls are TRBV12-3 or TRBV12-4 and TRBJ1-4; TRBD1 matches 12 bases. V lost 0 bases and J lost 3; bases outside the gene matches: 5. CDR3 length: 18 residues. This CDR3 reads CASSLAGTGGRANEKLFC. Here the CDR3 DNA reads TGTGCCAGCAGTTTAGCCGGGACAGGGGGCAGGGCTAATGAAAAACTGTTTTGT.

The chain links TRBV7-2 to TRBJ2-3; TRBD1 matches at 7 bases. CDR3 length equals 15 residues. CDR1 and CDR2 (germline): SGHTA, FQGNSA. V lost 5 bases to trimming and J lost 1 base; unmatched junction nucleotides: 6. The CDR3 DNA reads TGTGCCAGCAGCGGGGGCGGACAGGGCACAGATACGCAGTATTTT. It yields the protein CASSGGGQGTDTQYF.

This chain joins TRBV14 and TRBJ2-2, with D perhaps assigned TRBD1 or TRBD2 (5 bases each). Trimming left V 0 bases short and J 0 bases short, with 11 bases between. The CDR3 consists of 17 residues. The germline gives CDR1 SGHDN, CDR2 FVKESK. In DNA, the CDR3 is TGTGCCAGCAGCCAAGATCGTTGGGGGACGAACACCGGGGAGCTGTTTTTT. It is translated as CASSQDRWGTNTGELFF.

This clonotype was counted ten times or more. The chain has TRBV5-1 and TRBJ2-7; the D gene could be TRBD1 or TRBD2 (5 bases each). The CDR3 is made up of 14 amino acids. Germline V gives CDR1 SGHRS, CDR2 YFSETQ. V lost 1 base and J lost 6, with 14 bases in between. CDR3: CASSLLGPGREQYF. CDR3 nucleotides: TGCGCCAGCAGCTTGTTGGGACCCGGTCGCGAGCAGTACTTC. The full variable domain, with the rest looked up from reference TRBV5-1 and TRBJ2-7, is KAGVTQTPRYLIKTRGQQVTLSCSPISGHRSVSWYQQTPGQGLQFLFEYFSETQRNKGNFPGRFSGRQFSNSRSEMNVSTLELGDSALYLCASSLLGPGREQYFGPGTRLTVT.

The chain carries TRBV12-3 or TRBV12-4 and TRBJ2-4; maybe TRBD1 (5 bases). Trimming stripped 3 bases from V and 5 bases from J, with 8 bases between. This CDR3 region has 13 residues. The CDR3: CASSFGAENIQYF. The CDR3 region has the DNA TGTGCCAGCAGTTTTGGGGCGGAAAACATTCAGTACTTC.

This chain connects TRBV29-1 to TRBJ2-3; TRBD2 agrees at 10 bases. The junction had 8 bases not matched to a gene; V was cut back by 8 bases and J by 3 bases. This CDR3 region has 14 residues. Germline V gene lookup returns CDR1 SQVTM and CDR2 ANQGSEA. The CDR3 nucleotides read TGCAGCTTCCTTAGCGGGAGGAGGACAGATACGCAGTATTTT. The encoded protein is CSFLSGRRTDTQYF.

Relative to its sample, this clonotype is medium-sized (0.01 to 0.1%). The V call is TRBV20-1, the J call TRBJ2-5; either TRBD1 or TRBD2 may supply D (5 bases each). Between the trimmed V and J ends, which lost 0 bases and 5 bases, there was a span of 13 bases. The CDR3 totals 14 residues. CDR1 and CDR2 from the germline V gene are DFQATT and SNEGSKA (reference sequence). The CDR3 loop is CSARDLVEGETQYF. The CDR3 region has the DNA TGCAGTGCTAGAGATCTGGTAGAGGGGGAGACCCAGTACTTC.

This clonotype was seen a few times. The chain uses TRBV3-1 and TRBJ2-1, with D perhaps matching TRBD1 or TRBD2 (5 bases each). Germline values: CDR1 LGHDT, CDR2 YNNKEL (reference sequence). Trimming cost V 5 bases and J 0 bases, with 14 bases left between them. This CDR3 spans 16 amino acids. CDR3 sequence: CASSSDRGGSYNEQFF. For the CDR3, the DNA is TGTGCCAGCAGCTCGGACCGTGGGGGCTCCTACAATGAGCAGTTCTTC.

The chain couples TRBV4-3 to TRBJ2-6; D remains ambiguous. The germline CDR1 and CDR2 sequences are LGHNA and YSLEER. CDR3 length: 17 amino acids. V was trimmed by 5 bases and J by 0 bases, leaving 14 bases between them. The CDR3 spells CASSERTVYSGANVLTF. The CDR3 DNA reads TGCGCCAGCAGCGAAAGGACCGTATACTCTGGGGCCAACGTCCTGACTTTC.

This clonotype was seen a handful of times. V and J are TRBV18 and TRBJ1-1, with 7 positions matching TRBD1. CDR1 and CDR2 from the germline V gene are KGHSH and LQKENI. The V segment lost 4 bases and the J segment 3 bases; nucleotides outside the gene matches: 11. The CDR3 totals 16 residues. Here the CDR3 reads CASSQTMGQTDTEAFF. The CDR3 DNA sequence: TGTGCCAGCTCACAAACAATGGGACAGACGGACACTGAAGCTTTCTTT.

Ten or more counts support this clonotype. The rearrangement joins TRBV5-1 to TRBJ2-2, with unresolved D. Trimming shortened V by 0 bases and J by 3 bases, and 3 bases separated the two germline ends. Germline CDR1 and CDR2: SGHRS and YFSETQ. The CDR3 runs 13 residues. In DNA, the CDR3 is TGCGCCAGCAGCTTGGCCGACACCGGGGAGCTGTTTTTT. It is translated as CASSLADTGELFF.

This clonotype was counted between two and nine times. The chain couples TRBV29-1 to TRBJ2-1, with D perhaps TRBD1 or TRBD2 (5 bases each). Germline V gene sequence: CDR1 SQVTM, CDR2 ANQGSEA. This CDR3 region has 16 residues. V gave up 0 bases and J gave up 1 base, with 13 bases separating them. CDR3 nucleotides: TGCAGCGTTGAAGACGAGGGGCCTGGGTCCTACAATGAGCAGTTCTTC. Translating it yields CSVEDEGPGSYNEQFF.

This clonotype was detected many times. The genes are TRBV7-2 and TRBJ2-7; 10 nucleotides line up with TRBD1. The trim removed 5 bases at V and 3 bases at J, leaving 4 bases unmatched. Germline loops: CDR1 SGHTA, CDR2 FQGNSA. CDR3 size: 14 residues. CDR3 in amino acids: CASSRDRGRYEQYF. The CDR3 DNA reads TGTGCCAGCAGCCGGGACAGGGGACGCTACGAGCAGTACTTC.